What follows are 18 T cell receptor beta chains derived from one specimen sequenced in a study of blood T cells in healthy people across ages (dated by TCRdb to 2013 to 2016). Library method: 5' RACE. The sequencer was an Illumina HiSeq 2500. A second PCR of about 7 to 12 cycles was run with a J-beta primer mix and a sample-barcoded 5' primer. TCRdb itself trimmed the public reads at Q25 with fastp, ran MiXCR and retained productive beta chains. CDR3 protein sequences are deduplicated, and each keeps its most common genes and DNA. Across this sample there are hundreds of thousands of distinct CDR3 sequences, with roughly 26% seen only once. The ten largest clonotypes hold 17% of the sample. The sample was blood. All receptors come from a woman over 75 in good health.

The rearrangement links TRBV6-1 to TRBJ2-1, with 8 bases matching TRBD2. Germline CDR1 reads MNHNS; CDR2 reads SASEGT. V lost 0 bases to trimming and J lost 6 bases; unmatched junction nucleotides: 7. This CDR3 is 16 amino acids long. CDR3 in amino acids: CASSEAGGRRRNEQFF. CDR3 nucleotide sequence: TGTGCCAGCAGTGAAGCGGGCGGGAGGAGGCGCAATGAGCAGTTCTTC.

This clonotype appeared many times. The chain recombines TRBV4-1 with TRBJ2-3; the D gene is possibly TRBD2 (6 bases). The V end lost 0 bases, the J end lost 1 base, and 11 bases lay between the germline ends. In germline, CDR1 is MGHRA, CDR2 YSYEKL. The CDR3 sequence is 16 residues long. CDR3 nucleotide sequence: TGCGCCAGCAGCCAAGAAGGGCGGGGCCGCACAGATACGCAGTATTTT. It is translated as CASSQEGRGRTDTQYF.

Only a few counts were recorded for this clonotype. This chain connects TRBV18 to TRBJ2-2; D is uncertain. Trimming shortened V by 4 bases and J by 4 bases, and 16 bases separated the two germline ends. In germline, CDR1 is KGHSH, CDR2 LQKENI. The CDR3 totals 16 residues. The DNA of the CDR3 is TGTGCCAGCTCACGCACTCAAATCGAGATCACCGGGGAGCTGTTTTTT. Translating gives CASSRTQIEITGELFF.

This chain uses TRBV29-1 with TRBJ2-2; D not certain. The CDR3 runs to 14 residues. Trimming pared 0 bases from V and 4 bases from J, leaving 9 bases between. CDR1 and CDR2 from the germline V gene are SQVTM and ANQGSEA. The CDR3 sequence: CSVEDRGATGELFF. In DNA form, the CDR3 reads TGCAGCGTTGAAGATCGCGGAGCCACCGGGGAGCTGTTTTTT.

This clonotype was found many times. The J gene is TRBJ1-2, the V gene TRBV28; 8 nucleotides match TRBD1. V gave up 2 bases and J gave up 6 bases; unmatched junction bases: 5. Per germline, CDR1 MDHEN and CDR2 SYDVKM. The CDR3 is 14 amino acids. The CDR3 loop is CASSLGQGANGYTF. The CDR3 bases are TGTGCCAGCAGTTTAGGGCAGGGGGCAAATGGCTACACCTTC.

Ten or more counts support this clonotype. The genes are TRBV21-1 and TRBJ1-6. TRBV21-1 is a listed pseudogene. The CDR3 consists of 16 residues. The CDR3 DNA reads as TGTGCCAGCAGCAGACCCTCCCGGGGCGATAATTCACCCCTCCACTTT. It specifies CASSRPSRGDNSPLHF.

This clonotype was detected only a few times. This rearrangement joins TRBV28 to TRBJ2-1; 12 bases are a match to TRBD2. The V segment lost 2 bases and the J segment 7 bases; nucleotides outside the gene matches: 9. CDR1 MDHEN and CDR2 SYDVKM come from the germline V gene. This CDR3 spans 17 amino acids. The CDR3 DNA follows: TGTGCCAGCAGTTTACCCATTCTAGCGGGGGGGCGGAATGAGCAGTTCTTC. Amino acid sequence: CASSLPILAGGRNEQFF.

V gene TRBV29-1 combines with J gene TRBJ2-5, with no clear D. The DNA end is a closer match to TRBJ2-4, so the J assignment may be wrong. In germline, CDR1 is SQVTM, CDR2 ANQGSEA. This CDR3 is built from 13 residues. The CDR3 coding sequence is TGCAGCGTTCTGGCCCCTCTCCAAGGCATTCAGTACTTC. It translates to CSVLAPLQGIQYF.

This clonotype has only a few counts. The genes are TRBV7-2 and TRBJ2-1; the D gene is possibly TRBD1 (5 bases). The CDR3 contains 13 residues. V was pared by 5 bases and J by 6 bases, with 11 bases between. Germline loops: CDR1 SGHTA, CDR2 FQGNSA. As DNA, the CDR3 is TGTGCCAGCAGCCGTTATACAGGCAATGAGCAGTTCTTC. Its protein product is CASSRYTGNEQFF.

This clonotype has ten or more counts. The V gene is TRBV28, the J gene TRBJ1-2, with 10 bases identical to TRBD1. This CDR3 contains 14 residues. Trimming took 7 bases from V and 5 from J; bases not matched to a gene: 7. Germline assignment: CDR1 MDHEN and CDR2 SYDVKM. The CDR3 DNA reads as TGTGCCAGCACATCCGGGACAGGGGTTTATGGCTACACCTTC. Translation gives CASTSGTGVYGYTF.

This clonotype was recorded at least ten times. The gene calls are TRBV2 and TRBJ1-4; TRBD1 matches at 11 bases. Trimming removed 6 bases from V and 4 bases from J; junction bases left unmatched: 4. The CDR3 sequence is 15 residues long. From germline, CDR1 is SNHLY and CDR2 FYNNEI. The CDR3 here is CASRQGTGGNEKLFF. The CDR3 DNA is TGTGCCAGCAGGCAAGGGACAGGGGGTAATGAAAAACTGTTTTTT.

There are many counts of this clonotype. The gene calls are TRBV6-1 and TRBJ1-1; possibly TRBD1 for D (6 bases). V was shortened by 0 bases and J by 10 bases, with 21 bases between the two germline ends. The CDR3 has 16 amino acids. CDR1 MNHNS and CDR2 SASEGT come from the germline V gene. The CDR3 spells CASSEASSAGVTGAFF. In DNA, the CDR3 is TGTGCCAGCAGTGAAGCCTCTTCCGCGGGGGTGACAGGAGCTTTCTTT.

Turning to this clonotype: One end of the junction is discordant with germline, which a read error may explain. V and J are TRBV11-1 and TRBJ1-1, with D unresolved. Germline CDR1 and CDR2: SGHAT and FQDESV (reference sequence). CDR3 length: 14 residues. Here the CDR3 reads CASSFRTGNTETFF. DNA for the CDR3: TGTGCCAGCAGCTTTAGGACGGGGAACACTGAAACTTTCTTT. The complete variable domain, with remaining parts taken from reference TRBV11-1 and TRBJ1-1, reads EAEVAQSPRYKITEKSQAVAFWCDPISGHATLYWYRQILGQGPELLVQFQDESVVDDSQLPKDRFSAERLKGVDSTLKIQPAELGDSAMYLCASSFRTGNTETFFGQGTRLTVV.

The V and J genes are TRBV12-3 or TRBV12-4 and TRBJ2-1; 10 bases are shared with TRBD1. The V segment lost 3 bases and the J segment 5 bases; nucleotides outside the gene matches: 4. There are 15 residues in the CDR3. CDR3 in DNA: TGTGCCAGCAGTTTGAGGACAGGGGGTAACAATGAGCAGTTCTTC. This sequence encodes CASSLRTGGNNEQFF.

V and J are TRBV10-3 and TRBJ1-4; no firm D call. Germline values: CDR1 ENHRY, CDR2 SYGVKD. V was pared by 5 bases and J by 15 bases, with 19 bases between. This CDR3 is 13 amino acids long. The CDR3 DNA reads TGTGCCATCAGTCCTACAGATGGACCGAATTTGTTTTTT. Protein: CAISPTDGPNLFF.

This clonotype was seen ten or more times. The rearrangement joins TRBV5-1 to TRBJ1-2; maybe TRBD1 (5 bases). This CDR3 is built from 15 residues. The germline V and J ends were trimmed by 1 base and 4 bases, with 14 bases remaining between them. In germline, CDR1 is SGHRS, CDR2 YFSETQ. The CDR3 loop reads CASSLQDGGSYGYTF. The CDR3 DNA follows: TGCGCCAGCAGCTTGCAGGATGGGGGTTCCTATGGCTACACCTTC.

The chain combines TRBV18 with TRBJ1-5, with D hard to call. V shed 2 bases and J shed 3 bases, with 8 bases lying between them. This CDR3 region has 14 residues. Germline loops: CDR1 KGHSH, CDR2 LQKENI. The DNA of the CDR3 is TGTGCCAGCTCACCAGTTAATATCAATCAGCCCCAGCATTTT. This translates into CASSPVNINQPQHF.

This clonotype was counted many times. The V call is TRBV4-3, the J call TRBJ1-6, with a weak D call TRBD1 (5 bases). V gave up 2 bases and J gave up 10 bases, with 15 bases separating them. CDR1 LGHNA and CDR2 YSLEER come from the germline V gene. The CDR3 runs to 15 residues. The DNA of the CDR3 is TGCGCCAGCAGCCAATCGAAGACAGTCAGATCACCCCTCCACTTT. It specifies CASSQSKTVRSPLHF.